One and the same sample provided the 26 T cell receptor beta chains below, sequenced in a study of cytomegalovirus exposure and HLA in healthy donors. The PCR used 60 Vbeta and 13 Jbeta primers. Clones were sequenced by immunoSEQ multiplex PCR, and TCRdb holds only the in-frame ones, with some missing. The sample contains about 160,000 clones, approximately 81% of which appear only once. The material sequenced was PBMCs. These receptors all stem from a boy between 2 and 10 years old in good health and CMV-seronegative.

The chain recombines TRBV2 with TRBJ2-5; D may be TRBD2 (6 bases). The germline gives CDR1 SNHLY, CDR2 FYNNEI. Trimming stripped 8 bases from V and 5 bases from J, with 24 bases between. The CDR3 has 16 residues. CDR3 in DNA: TGTGCCAGCGGTCTTGAAGTTCGGGAGATCCCGGAGACCCAGTACTTC. Translated: CASGLEVREIPETQYF.

The gene calls are TRBV12-5 and TRBJ1-5; TRBD1 might be the D (6 bases). The CDR3 has 15 residues. CDR1 and CDR2 (germline): LGHNT, FRNRAP. Trimming cost V 3 bases and J 5 bases, with 14 bases left between them. This chain's CDR3 is CASGLAGDEYQPQHF. Here the CDR3 DNA reads TGTGCTAGTGGTTTAGCAGGGGATGAATATCAGCCCCAGCATTTT.

The chain carries TRBV7-9 and TRBJ1-1, with 10 bases identical to TRBD1. The CDR3 is 15 amino acids. The germline V gene encodes CDR1 SEHNR and CDR2 FQNEAQ (reference sequence). V shed 3 bases and J 4 bases; nucleotides not matched to a gene: 5. The CDR3, as DNA: TGTGCCAGCAGCTTGGGAAGGACAGGGGGCACTGAAGCTTTCTTT. Its protein product is CASSLGRTGGTEAFF.

The chain uses TRBV7-6 and TRBJ2-7, with a possible D match to TRBD1 (5 bases). The CDR3 loop spans 15 amino acids. Germline CDR1 is SGHVS and CDR2 is FNYEAQ. Trimming pared 0 bases from V and 6 bases from J, leaving 15 bases between. CDR3: CASSLAQGGRGEQYF. The CDR3 bases are TGTGCCAGCAGCTTAGCGCAGGGTGGTAGGGGCGAGCAGTACTTC.

J is TRBJ1-4 and V is TRBV25-1, with D unclear. Germline loops: CDR1 MGHDK, CDR2 SYGVNS. Trimming cost V 5 bases and J 8 bases, with 15 bases left between them. This CDR3 region has 14 residues. This CDR3 reads CASSKSWQEEKLFF. The CDR3, as DNA: TGTGCCAGCAGTAAATCTTGGCAGGAAGAAAAACTGTTTTTT.

This chain links TRBV30 with TRBJ2-6, with D perhaps matching TRBD1 (6 bases). The V end lost 3 bases, the J end lost 2 bases, and 14 bases lay between the germline ends. CDR3 length: 16 amino acids. The germline CDR1 and CDR2 sequences are GTSNPN and SVGIG (reference sequence). The DNA of the CDR3 is TGTGCCTGGAGCCGCAACAGGGCGCCTGGGGCCAACGTCCTGACTTTC. Amino acid sequence: CAWSRNRAPGANVLTF.

J is TRBJ2-3 and V is TRBV6-5; 9 bases map to TRBD2. V was pared by 6 bases and J by 6 bases, with 7 bases of the junction left unmatched. CDR1 and CDR2 (germline): MNHEY, SVGAGI. This CDR3 spans 14 amino acids. This chain's CDR3 is CASRYSGSVDTQYF. CDR3 nucleotide sequence: TGTGCCAGCAGGTATAGCGGGAGTGTCGATACGCAGTATTTT.

This chain joins TRBV7-9 and TRBJ2-3, with TRBD2 matching 8 bases. The CDR3 loop spans 15 amino acids. With 5 bases clipped from V and 2 bases from J, the junction kept 6 bases outside the gene matches. Germline assignment: CDR1 SEHNR and CDR2 FQNEAQ (reference sequence). This chain's CDR3 is CASSPTSVVTDTQYF. Here the CDR3 DNA reads TGTGCCAGCAGCCCGACTAGCGTAGTCACAGATACGCAGTATTTT.

The J gene is TRBJ1-5, the V gene TRBV5-8, with D tentatively TRBD1 (5 bases). The CDR3 runs 14 residues. V shed 1 base and J shed 1 base, with 6 bases lying between them. Germline CDR1 SGHTS, CDR2 YDEGEE. In DNA, the CDR3 is TGTGCCAGCAGCTTGCAGGGAAGCAATCAGCCCCAGCATTTT. Translating it yields CASSLQGSNQPQHF.

This sequence joins TRBV2 and TRBJ1-2; 9 nucleotides align to TRBD1. In germline, CDR1 is SNHLY, CDR2 FYNNEI. CDR3 size: 18 residues. Germline trimming cut 1 base from V and 3 bases from J; bases unmatched to any gene: 12. The CDR3 loop is CASSEDKGRQGGHYGYTF. The CDR3 DNA sequence: TGTGCCAGCAGTGAAGATAAGGGCAGACAGGGGGGGCACTATGGCTACACCTTC.

In its sample, this clone was seen a few times. This chain joins TRBV5-1 and TRBJ1-4; D is perhaps TRBD1 (5 bases). CDR1 and CDR2 from the germline V gene are SGHRS and YFSETQ. The CDR3 loop spans 14 amino acids. V gave up 7 bases and J gave up 5 bases, with 15 bases separating them. This CDR3 is CASSRGDQNEKLFF. The DNA for the CDR3 is TGCGCCAGCTCCCGGGGGGACCAAAATGAAAAACTGTTTTTT.

This chain joins TRBV5-1 and TRBJ2-5, with a tentative D call TRBD2 (5 bases). There are 13 residues in the CDR3. The V gene lost 7 bases and the J gene lost 2 bases, with 12 bases spanning the gap. CDR1 and CDR2 from the germline V gene are SGHRS and YFSETQ. CDR3 DNA sequence: TGCGCCAGCCGTGAGGGTGGGCAAGAGACCCAGTACTTC. As protein: CASREGGQETQYF.

This clone appeared a single time. The J gene is TRBJ1-1, the V gene TRBV11-2; 7 bases align to TRBD1. V trimming: 5 bases; J trimming: 5 bases; junction bases outside the gene matches: 11. Germline values: CDR1 SGHAT, CDR2 FQNNGV. The CDR3 has 15 residues. This CDR3 is CASSDSTRGRTEAFF. As DNA, the CDR3 is TGTGCCAGCAGCGATAGCACAAGGGGGCGGACTGAAGCTTTCTTT.

This clone was counted only a few times. The chain couples TRBV4-1 to TRBJ1-1; 12 bases fit TRBD1. Germline lookup yields CDR1 MGHRA and CDR2 YSYEKL. V dropped 3 bases and J dropped 3; count of bases not matched to a gene: 17. The length of the CDR3 is 20 residues. Here the CDR3 DNA reads TGCGCCAGCAGCCATACCACCTTTGGTGGGACAGGGGGCGGTGACACTGAAGCTTTCTTT. Its protein is CASSHTTFGGTGGGDTEAFF.

The chain combines TRBV6-1 with TRBJ2-1; D may be TRBD2 (5 bases). V lost 3 bases to trimming and J lost 7 bases, with 7 bases between them. Germline assignment: CDR1 MNHNS and CDR2 SASEGT. The CDR3 is 12 amino acids. The CDR3 DNA follows: TGTGCCAGCAGTGATACGGGGAATGAGCAGTTCTTC. This encodes CASSDTGNEQFF.

This chain links TRBV7-6 with TRBJ2-1; 9 positions match TRBD1. V lost 2 bases, J lost 4 bases, and 12 bases stayed unmatched. Germline V gene data show CDR1 as SGHVS and CDR2 as FNYEAQ. The CDR3 is 18 residues long. CDR3 amino acids: CASSLSHYRGLGYNEQFF. In DNA form, the CDR3 reads TGTGCCAGCAGCTTATCGCACTACAGGGGGCTGGGGTACAATGAGCAGTTCTTC.

V gene TRBV5-1 combines with J gene TRBJ1-2; D is perhaps TRBD1 (5 bases). The germline CDR1 and CDR2 sequences are SGHRS and YFSETQ. The CDR3 has 14 amino acids. The V end lost 2 bases, the J end lost 3 bases, and 11 bases lay between the germline ends. CDR3 in DNA: TGCGCCAGCAGCTTCGGCAGGGAAGACTATGGCTACACCTTC. Protein sequence: CASSFGREDYGYTF. The full variable domain, rest sourced from reference TRBV5-1 and TRBJ1-2, is KAGVTQTPRYLIKTRGQQVTLSCSPISGHRSVSWYQQTPGQGLQFLFEYFSETQRNKGNFPGRFSGRQFSNSRSEMNVSTLELGDSALYLCASSFGREDYGYTFGSGTRLTVV.

The chain uses TRBV6-6 and TRBJ2-3; TRBD2 is a possible D gene (6 bases). Trimming pared 5 bases from V and 4 bases from J, leaving 19 bases between. Germline CDR1 and CDR2: MNHNY and SVGAGI (reference sequence). The CDR3 is 16 amino acids. The CDR3 is CASSVPKTSSADTQYF. CDR3 coding DNA: TGTGCCAGCAGTGTACCGAAGACTAGTTCGGCAGATACGCAGTATTTT.

The chain has TRBV23-1 and TRBJ1-1; no clear D. TRBV23-1 is classed as an ORF, of uncertain function. V was pared by 1 base and J by 5 bases, with 8 bases between. The CDR3 length is 13 residues. The DNA for the CDR3 is TGCGCCAGCAGTCAATTCGTCCGGACTGAAGCTTTCTTT. This translates into CASSQFVRTEAFF.

The V and J genes are TRBV5-1 and TRBJ1-1; 12 bases align to TRBD1. Germline trimming cut 0 bases from V and 2 bases from J; bases unmatched to any gene: 2. Germline CDR1 is SGHRS and CDR2 is YFSETQ. The CDR3 has 16 amino acids. This chain's CDR3 is CASSLEGQGANTEAFF. The DNA of the CDR3 is TGCGCCAGCAGCTTGGAGGGACAGGGGGCCAACACTGAAGCTTTCTTT.

The V call is TRBV19, the J call TRBJ2-2; TRBD2 matches 9 bases. The J segment lost 5 bases and the V segment lost 2 bases, leaving 9 bases of the junction unmatched. Germline loops: CDR1 LNHDA, CDR2 SQIVND (reference sequence). This CDR3 spans 17 amino acids. The CDR3: CASSIQSGLALTGELFF. The CDR3 nucleotides read TGTGCCAGTAGTATACAGTCGGGACTAGCTCTAACCGGGGAGCTGTTTTTT.

The chain joins TRBV19 to TRBJ2-3; TRBD1 is a possible D gene (5 bases). CDR1 and CDR2 (germline): LNHDA, SQIVND (reference sequence). Trimming pared 0 bases from V and 1 base from J, leaving 14 bases between. The CDR3 length is 17 residues. The CDR3 is CASSIDGPGLRTDTQYF. The CDR3 nucleotides read TGTGCCAGTAGTATAGATGGCCCAGGGCTTCGCACAGATACGCAGTATTTT. The full variable domain, with the rest looked up from reference TRBV19 and TRBJ2-3, is DGGITQSPKYLFRKEGQNVTLSCEQNLNHDAMYWYRQDPGQGLRLIYYSQIVNDFQKGDIAEGYSVSREKKESFPLTVTSAQKNPTAFYLCASSIDGPGLRTDTQYFGPGTRLTVL.

CDR3 protein: CASSAGTTTDTQYF. The CDR3 nucleotides are TGTGCCAGCAGCGCCGGGACTACCACAGATACGCAGTATTTT. V and J are TRBV9 and TRBJ2-3; TRBD2 agrees at 7 bases. CDR3 length: 14 residues. V shed 3 bases and J 2 bases; nucleotides not matched to a gene: 3. Germline V gives CDR1 SGDLS, CDR2 YYNGEE.

This clone was seen a handful of times. The J gene is TRBJ1-1, the V gene TRBV20-1, with no clear D. The germline gives CDR1 DFQATT, CDR2 SNEGSKA (reference sequence). The CDR3 has 11 residues. Trimming stripped 5 bases from V and 0 bases from J, with 4 bases between. CDR3 sequence reads: CSAQMNTEAFF. CDR3 sequence (DNA): TGCAGTGCTCAGATGAACACTGAAGCTTTCTTT.

This clone showed up just a few times. The rearrangement links TRBV25-1 to TRBJ1-4; TRBD1 is a possible D gene (5 bases). The CDR3 is 13 residues long. V lost 2 bases to trimming and J lost 4 bases, with 5 bases between them. Looked up from germline, CDR1 is MGHDK and CDR2 is SYGVNS. CDR3 sequence reads: CASSERGNEKLFF. CDR3 DNA: TGTGCCAGCAGTGAAAGGGGTAATGAAAAACTGTTTTTT.

The chain employs TRBV4-1 and TRBJ1-3, with a weak D call TRBD1 (5 bases). The CDR3 contains 15 residues. Trimming removed 0 bases at V and 0 bases at J, with 6 bases between. The V gene's germline CDR1 is MGHRA and CDR2 YSYEKL. CDR3 residues: CASSQDTGSGNTIYF. CDR3 DNA sequence: TGCGCCAGCAGCCAAGATACAGGCTCTGGAAACACCATATATTTT.